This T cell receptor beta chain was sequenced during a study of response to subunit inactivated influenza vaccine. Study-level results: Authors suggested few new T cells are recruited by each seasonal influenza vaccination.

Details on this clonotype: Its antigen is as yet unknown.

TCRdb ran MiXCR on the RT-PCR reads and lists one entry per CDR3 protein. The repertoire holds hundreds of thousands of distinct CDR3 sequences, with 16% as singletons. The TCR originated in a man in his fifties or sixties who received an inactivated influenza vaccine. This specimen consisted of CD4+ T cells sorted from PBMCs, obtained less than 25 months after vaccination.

The CDR3 reads CASSRPTGGSSYNEQFF. The DNA of the CDR3 is TGTGCCAGCAGCCGCCCAACCGGGGGGAGCTCCTACAATGAGCAGTTCTTC. The rearrangement uses TRBV7-6 and TRBJ2-1; 7 nucleotides line up with TRBD2. V lost 5 bases and J lost 0; bases outside the gene matches: 10. Per the germline V gene, CDR1 is SGHVS and CDR2 is FNYEAQ. This CDR3 has 17 residues.